The rows below give T cell receptor beta chains drawn from one sample of a study of blood T cells in healthy people across ages. MiXCR, run by TCRdb on the 5' RACE reads, gives a single entry per CDR3 protein. The data contain about 1.1 million distinct CDR3 sequences, 35% to 40% of them seen just once; the ten biggest clones take up about an eighth. The sequencing sample was made of blood. The receptor source for this set is a man aged 18-30 years in good health. CDR3s include the opening cysteine and the closing phenylalanine or tryptophan. Fields, in order: D gene, V gene, J gene, CDR3 length, clone size, CDR3 DNA, CDR3 protein. The D gene is left open where the match is weak. The listing skips clone size in some rows; elsewhere it reads once, few, many or a size class.

>-|TRBV7-2|TRBJ2-3|15|-
TGTGCCAGCAGCTTTGGACACAGAAGCACAGATACGCAGTATTTT
CASSFGHRSTDTQYF
>TRBD1|TRBV4-3|TRBJ1-4|15|few
TGCGCCAGCAGCCCCGGGACAGGGGAACCGGAAAAACTGTTTTTT
CASSPGTGEPEKLFF
>-|TRBV7-2|TRBJ1-1|12|-
TGTGCCAGCAGCGCGGGGCAGTTAGAAGCTTTCTTT
CASSAGQLEAFF
>-|TRBV7-2|TRBJ2-6|15|-
TGTGTCAGCAGCCTCAGGGCGACCGGGGCCAACGTCCTGACTTTC
CVSSLRATGANVLTF
>-|TRBV7-2|TRBJ2-3|12|many
TGTGCCAGCAGCATTATATCAGATACGCAGTATTTT
CASSIISDTQYF
>TRBD2|TRBV6-2/TRBV6-3|TRBJ2-1|17|once
TGTGCCAGCAGTCAAAGTCCAAGCGGGGCACCCTACAATGAGCAGTTCTTC
CASSQSPSGAPYNEQFF
>-|TRBV4-3|TRBJ2-7|17|-
TGCGCCAGCAGCCAAGATGGGAGACAGGCAACCTACAACGAGCAGTACTTC
CASSQDGRQATYNEQYF
>-|TRBV6-1|TRBJ1-1|15|few
TGTGCCAGCAGGGACAGCGTTTCTATGAACACTGAAGCTTTCTTT
CASRDSVSMNTEAFF
>-|TRBV19|TRBJ2-1|13|few
TGTGCCAGTAGCGCGCCAATCGCCGATGAGCAGTTCTTC
CASSAPIADEQFF
>-|TRBV27|TRBJ2-7|14|few
TGTGCCAGCAGTGCCAGCCGGAGCTCCTACGAGCAGTACTTC
CASSASRSSYEQYF
>TRBD1|TRBV14|TRBJ2-1|17|-
TGTGCCAGCAGCATCTACAGGGGCGCGACCTCCTACAATGGGCAGTTCTTC
CASSIYRGATSYNGQFF
>-|TRBV20-1|TRBJ1-5|14|-
TGCAGTGCCACTCCCGGGACTCTCAATAAGCCCCAGCATTTT
CSATPGTLNKPQHF
>-|TRBV12-5|TRBJ1-5|12|-
TGTGCTAGTGGTTTGGATGGCGGGCCCCAGCATTTT
CASGLDGGPQHF
>TRBD2|TRBV20-1|TRBJ2-1|15|many
TGCAGTGCTAGAGGGCTAGCGGGACCCTACAATGAGCAGTTCTTC
CSARGLAGPYNEQFF
>-|TRBV27|TRBJ1-1|13|-
TGTGCCAGCAGTTTCACAAAGGACACTGAAGCTTTCTTT
CASSFTKDTEAFF
>-|TRBV27|TRBJ2-2|13|few
TGTGCCAGCAGTTTAACACCTAACGGGGAGCTGTTTTTT
CASSLTPNGELFF
>-|TRBV11-2|TRBJ1-2|15|few
TGTGCCAGCAGCTTAGGGTTGTGGGGCTTCTATGGCTACACCTTC
CASSLGLWGFYGYTF
>-|TRBV6-2/TRBV6-3|TRBJ2-1|17|-
TGTGCCAGCAGCGCGCTCAAGGATGGTGGAGGCTACAATGAGCAGTTCTTC
CASSALKDGGGYNEQFF
>TRBD1|TRBV12-3/TRBV12-4|TRBJ2-7|14|-
TGTGCCAGCAGTTTAGGGGGGACAGGTCCACAGCAGTACTTC
CASSLGGTGPQQYF
>-|TRBV29-1|TRBJ1-1|13|-
TGCAGCGGTACCCTTACAGTGAACACTGAAGCTTTCTTT
CSGTLTVNTEAFF
>-|TRBV7-9|TRBJ2-2|19|few
TGTGCCAGCAGCTCCTTAACGTTCCGCGGAGACCCGAACACCGGGGAGCTGTTTTTT
CASSSLTFRGDPNTGELFF
>TRBD1|TRBV28|TRBJ2-1|16|-
TGTGCCAGCAGTTTTGGTGGACAGGGGGGATACAATGAGCAGTTCTTC
CASSFGGQGGYNEQFF
>TRBD1|TRBV14|TRBJ1-2|14|few
TGTGCCAGCAGCTGGGACAGGGTGGGCTATGGCTACACCTTC
CASSWDRVGYGYTF
>-|TRBV20-1|TRBJ2-7|12|many
TGCAGTGCTAGCAACCTATACTACGAGCAGTACTTC
CSASNLYYEQYF